This T cell receptor beta chain stems from a study of shared clonotypes between healthy human individuals. Germline V gene sequence: CDR1 LNHDA, CDR2 SQIVND (reference sequence). This CDR3 spans 17 amino acids. Assay used: immunoSEQ multiplex PCR; TCRdb lists only in-frame clones, some missing. Seen here are under 650,000 clones, less than 96% observed once, and the top ten hold approximately 0.06%. Study-level results: In this cohort, only blood was sampled, and tissue repertoires likely differ.

With regard to this clone: The antigen is undetermined.

Material: naive CD4+ T cells sorted from blood. Regarding subset: CD45RA+ positively selected. The TCR comes from a woman in her twenties or thirties in good health. The V call is TRBV19, the J call TRBJ2-5; 11 nucleotides line up with TRBD2. The DNA end is a closer match to TRBJ2-7, so the J assignment may be wrong. CDR3 protein: CASSIAGTSGSSYEQYF. In DNA form, the CDR3 reads TGTGCCAGTAGTATAGCTGGGACTAGCGGAAGCTCCTACGAGCAGTACTTC.